These 31 T cell receptor beta chains originate from one sample sequenced in a study of blood T cell repertoires in COVID-19. The protocol was immunoSEQ multiplex PCR, while the TCRdb copy is restricted to in-frame clones and leaves out a portion. The data hold 200,000 to 250,000 clones, with under 95% observed a single time. Sequencing input: peripheral blood. Source of these receptors: a man aged 30-40 years with acute or convalescent COVID-19.

Ten or more counts support this clone. The V and J genes are TRBV7-3 and TRBJ2-1; 15 bases match TRBD2. The junction had 5 bases not matched to a gene; V was cut back by 2 bases and J by 3 bases. Germline lookup yields CDR1 SGHTA and CDR2 FQGTGA. The CDR3 consists of 18 residues. CDR3 bases: TGTGCCAGCAGCTTAGAGGGGACTAGCGGGAGGTTCTACAATGAGCAGTTCTTC. It translates to CASSLEGTSGRFYNEQFF.

The chain uses TRBV18 and TRBJ2-7; 7 positions match TRBD1. V lost 5 bases, J lost 5 bases, and 3 bases stayed unmatched. CDR1 is KGHSH and CDR2 is LQKENI in the germline V gene. The length of the CDR3 is 12 residues. The CDR3 spells CASSRDSNEQYF. DNA of the CDR3: TGTGCCAGCTCAAGGGACAGTAACGAGCAGTACTTC.

This rearrangement joins TRBV4-2 to TRBJ2-1; 9 nucleotides agree with TRBD2. The ends lost 1 base at V and 2 bases at J; junction bases unmatched: 3. The CDR3 totals 16 residues. Looked up from germline, CDR1 is LGHNA and CDR2 is YNFKEQ. CDR3 coding DNA: TGTGCCAGCAGCCAAGTTGCGGGAGGGGCCTACAATGAGCAGTTCTTC. It yields the protein CASSQVAGGAYNEQFF.

The V gene is TRBV10-3, the J gene TRBJ2-3, with D maybe TRBD2 (6 bases). Looked up from germline, CDR1 is ENHRY and CDR2 is SYGVKD. V lost 4 bases and J lost 2, with 10 bases in between. The length of the CDR3 is 14 residues. This chain's CDR3 is CAISGGTTTDTQYF. The CDR3 nucleotides read TGTGCCATCAGTGGCGGGACCACCACAGATACGCAGTATTTT.

The chain uses TRBV18 and TRBJ2-2, with no clear D. The germline V gene encodes CDR1 KGHSH and CDR2 LQKENI. The V end lost 3 bases, the J end lost 3 bases, and 14 bases lay between the germline ends. The CDR3 length is 16 residues. The chain's CDR3 is CASSPLKERHTGELFF. CDR3 DNA: TGTGCCAGCTCACCTTTGAAAGAGAGGCACACCGGGGAGCTGTTTTTT.

This clone was recorded once. V and J are TRBV28 and TRBJ1-3, with D hard to call. The CDR3 spans 14 residues. CDR1 and CDR2 (germline): MDHEN, SYDVKM. The V and J ends lost 6 bases and 0 bases respectively, with 9 bases between them. The CDR3 sequence: CASSSADSGNTIYF. The DNA for the CDR3 is TGTGCCAGCAGCAGCGCCGACTCTGGAAACACCATATATTTT.

The rearrangement joins TRBV7-9 to TRBJ1-2; D is ambiguous. Between the trimmed V and J ends, which lost 5 bases and 10 bases, there was a span of 17 bases. Germline CDR1 and CDR2: SEHNR and FQNEAQ (reference sequence). The CDR3 is made up of 13 amino acids. The CDR3 loop is CASSPEALKPYTF. CDR3 coding DNA: TGTGCCAGCAGCCCTGAGGCCTTGAAGCCCTACACCTTC.

This sequence joins TRBV28 and TRBJ1-3; no firm D call. This CDR3 is 15 amino acids long. Germline CDR1 reads MDHEN; CDR2 reads SYDVKM. V gave up 3 bases and J gave up 1 base, with 10 bases separating them. CDR3 sequence: CASSFRGRSGNTIYF. In DNA form, the CDR3 reads TGTGCCAGCAGTTTCCGAGGAAGGTCTGGAAACACCATATATTTT.

The chain employs TRBV24-1 and TRBJ2-1, with D perhaps matching TRBD2 (7 bases). V lost 4 bases and J lost 8, with 17 bases in between. The CDR3 has 15 residues. Germline V gene sequence: CDR1 KGHDR, CDR2 SFDVKD. The CDR3 loop reads CATSDRGAPFDEQFF. The DNA for the CDR3 is TGTGCCACCAGTGACCGGGGGGCACCTTTTGATGAGCAGTTCTTC.

This chain links TRBV7-9 with TRBJ2-2, with D possibly being TRBD2 (5 bases). Germline values: CDR1 SEHNR, CDR2 FQNEAQ (reference sequence). The V end lost 6 bases, the J end lost 6 bases, and 8 bases lay between the germline ends. CDR3 length equals 12 residues. The CDR3 nucleotides read TGTGCCAGCAGGAGGGTGGCCGGGGAGCTGTTTTTT. As protein: CASRRVAGELFF.

V usage is TRBV2 and J usage is TRBJ2-1; 7 positions match TRBD1. Germline V CDR1 and CDR2: SNHLY, FYNNEI. After removal of 7 bases from V and 1 base from J, the junction contained 4 bases not matched to a gene. This CDR3 comprises 14 residues. The CDR3: CASKDRVSYNEQFF. In nucleotides, the CDR3 is TGTGCCAGCAAAGACAGGGTATCCTACAATGAGCAGTTCTTC. Drawing the rest from reference TRBV2 and TRBJ2-1, the complete variable domain is EPEVTQTPSHQVTQMGQEVILRCVPISNHLYFYWYRQILGQKVEFLVSFYNNEISEKSEIFDDQFSVERPDGSNFTLKIRSTKLEDSAMYFCASKDRVSYNEQFFGPGTRLTVL.

V usage is TRBV2 and J usage is TRBJ2-5, with D possibly matching TRBD2 (5 bases). In germline, CDR1 is SNHLY, CDR2 FYNNEI. The V gene lost 6 bases and the J gene lost 5 bases, with 13 bases spanning the gap. The CDR3 runs to 13 residues. CDR3 amino acids: CASRGSLGETQYF. DNA for the CDR3: TGTGCCAGCAGGGGGAGCCTCGGGGAGACCCAGTACTTC.

This rearrangement joins TRBV24-1 to TRBJ1-4; no reliable D call. The CDR3 runs 13 residues. Germline CDR1 KGHDR, CDR2 SFDVKD. Deletions cut 3 bases from V and 10 bases from J, with 11 bases between. The CDR3 protein is CATSDGGFGKLFF. CDR3 DNA sequence: TGTGCCACCAGTGATGGAGGGTTTGGAAAACTGTTTTTT.

This chain joins TRBV19 and TRBJ1-5; perhaps TRBD1 as D (5 bases). CDR1 is LNHDA and CDR2 is SQIVND in the germline V gene (reference sequence). This CDR3 comprises 15 residues. V was pared by 4 bases and J by 3 bases, with 13 bases between. The DNA of the CDR3 is TGTGCCAGTAGTACGTACAAACAGGCCAATCAGCCCCAGCATTTT. Protein sequence: CASSTYKQANQPQHF.

V is TRBV18 and J is TRBJ1-1; D gene ambiguous. Deletions cut 0 bases from V and 10 bases from J, with 15 bases between. Germline loops: CDR1 KGHSH, CDR2 LQKENI. CDR3 size: 14 residues. The CDR3 region is CASSPPGLNGGAFF. CDR3 sequence (DNA): TGTGCCAGCTCACCACCCGGGCTGAATGGAGGAGCTTTCTTT.

The chain joins TRBV7-9 to TRBJ1-4; 7 bases agree with TRBD1. Germline V lookup: CDR1 SEHNR, CDR2 FQNEAQ (reference sequence). V trimming: 5 bases; J trimming: 4 bases; junction bases outside the gene matches: 7. The CDR3 has 15 amino acids. The CDR3 DNA is TGTGCCAGCAGCCTCCGACAGGGATTTAATGAAAAACTGTTTTTT. Its protein is CASSLRQGFNEKLFF.

The chain employs TRBV2 and TRBJ2-3; 8 nucleotides match TRBD1. CDR3 length: 15 residues. The trim removed 6 bases at V and 1 base at J, leaving 6 bases unmatched. Germline V gene lookup returns CDR1 SNHLY and CDR2 FYNNEI. CDR3 protein: CASSRTGQGTDTQYF. DNA of the CDR3: TGTGCCAGCAGCCGCACGGGACAGGGCACAGATACGCAGTATTTT.

The chain combines TRBV28 with TRBJ2-7, with 7 bases lining up with TRBD2. Germline lookup yields CDR1 MDHEN and CDR2 SYDVKM. Unmatched junction bases numbered 23, after V lost 6 bases and J lost 6 bases. The CDR3 contains 18 residues. In nucleotides, the CDR3 is TGTGCCAGCAGCAAACCTACTTATCAAGCGGGATACGAGACCGAGCAGTACTTC. Amino acid sequence: CASSKPTYQAGYETEQYF.

The chain employs TRBV4-2 and TRBJ2-2; D is unclear. Germline V gene sequence: CDR1 LGHNA, CDR2 YNFKEQ. Trimming pared 0 bases from V and 2 bases from J, leaving 4 bases between. This CDR3 spans 14 amino acids. The CDR3 loop is CASSQDPNTGELFF. The CDR3 DNA reads TGTGCCAGCAGCCAAGATCCTAACACCGGGGAGCTGTTTTTT.

J is TRBJ1-2 and V is TRBV4-2; the match to TRBD1 covers 7 bases. The germline CDR1 and CDR2 sequences are LGHNA and YNFKEQ. This CDR3 has 13 amino acids. With V trimmed by 4 bases and J by 8 bases, 7 bases remained unmatched. The CDR3 DNA reads as TGTGCCAGCAGCCTCCCCATAGGGGGCGGCTACACCTTC. It codes for CASSLPIGGGYTF.

J is TRBJ1-6 and V is TRBV3-1 (or the pseudogene TRBV3-2); D is perhaps TRBD1 (5 bases). V dropped 4 bases and J dropped 7 bases, with 17 bases sitting between them. The germline CDR1 and CDR2 sequences are LGHDT and YNNKEL (reference sequence). CDR3 length: 16 amino acids. The DNA of the CDR3 is TGTGCCAGCAGCCTCTATAGGAGGGGCGCCAATTCACCCCTCCACTTT. Translating it yields CASSLYRRGANSPLHF.

The chain is built from TRBV4-1 and TRBJ2-2; D gene ambiguous. The germline V and J ends were trimmed by 4 bases and 4 bases, with 7 bases remaining between them. The CDR3 spans 13 residues. CDR1 MGHRA and CDR2 YSYEKL come from the germline V gene. CDR3 protein: CASSPVSTGELFF. In DNA, the CDR3 is TGCGCCAGCAGCCCTGTTAGCACCGGGGAGCTGTTTTTT.

V is TRBV27 and J is TRBJ2-7; D uncertain. The CDR3 runs to 18 residues. Trimming stripped 3 bases from V and 3 bases from J, with 24 bases between. Germline loops: CDR1 MNHEY, CDR2 SMNVEV (reference sequence). CDR3 bases: TGTGCCAGCAGTTTCGATTCTGGCCAGGCCGGAAAAATCTACGAGCAGTACTTC. This sequence encodes CASSFDSGQAGKIYEQYF.

The CDR3 DNA reads as TGCGCCAGCAGCCAAGTAACTTCGGAGAAAGAGACCCAGTACTTC. Residues: CASSQVTSEKETQYF. V and J are TRBV4-1 and TRBJ2-5; D remains ambiguous. Trimming took off 1 base at V and 3 bases at J, with 12 bases between the two ends. CDR1 is MGHRA and CDR2 is YSYEKL in the germline V gene. The CDR3 covers 15 residues.

The chain couples TRBV18 to TRBJ1-1, with 8 bases aligning to TRBD1. The V segment lost 2 bases and the J segment 2 bases; nucleotides outside the gene matches: 7. Germline assignment: CDR1 KGHSH and CDR2 LQKENI. The CDR3 extends over 16 amino acids. The chain's CDR3 is CASSPDRGLGNTEAFF. The CDR3 DNA is TGTGCCAGCTCACCAGACAGGGGATTGGGAAACACTGAAGCTTTCTTT.

The genes are TRBV27 and TRBJ2-2; TRBD2 is a possible D gene (6 bases). From germline, CDR1 is MNHEY and CDR2 SMNVEV (reference sequence). V lost 3 bases, J lost 3 bases, and 14 bases lay in between. The CDR3 loop spans 16 amino acids. CDR3 region: CASSFLPGSDTGELFF. The CDR3 bases are TGTGCCAGCAGTTTCTTACCCGGGAGTGACACCGGGGAGCTGTTTTTT.

V usage is TRBV6-1 and J usage is TRBJ2-7, with D possibly matching TRBD1 (5 bases). The CDR3 totals 12 residues. V was trimmed by 2 bases and J by 7 bases, leaving 9 bases between them. The germline V gene has CDR1 MNHNS and CDR2 SASEGT. CDR3 in DNA: TGTGCCAGCAGTGAAAGGGGTGAGGAGCAGTACTTC. It translates to CASSERGEEQYF.

The sample holds one count of this clone. The CDR3 region has the DNA TGTGCCAGCAGCACCCCGGGACTAGCGGGAGGAGGAGAGCAGTACTTC. This encodes CASSTPGLAGGGEQYF. V gene TRBV5-6 combines with J gene TRBJ2-7; 15 bases match TRBD2. This CDR3 has 16 amino acids. Germline V gives CDR1 SGHDT, CDR2 YYEEEE. V shed 4 bases and J 7 bases; nucleotides not matched to a gene: 9.

V usage is TRBV2 and J usage is TRBJ2-7, with D perhaps TRBD2 (5 bases). The CDR3 sequence is 14 residues long. The germline gives CDR1 SNHLY, CDR2 FYNNEI. V was clipped by 6 bases and J by 3 bases, with 15 bases between them. The DNA for the CDR3 is TGTGCCAGCAGCAGAGGGCGGACGAGCTACGAGCAGTACTTC. Encoded protein: CASSRGRTSYEQYF.

The V and J genes are TRBV6-5 and TRBJ1-2, with D unclear. The CDR3 has 14 amino acids. Trimming stripped 5 bases from V and 4 bases from J, with 14 bases between. Germline-derived CDR1 and CDR2 are MNHEY and SVGAGI. The CDR3: CASSLQPDTYGYTF. Here the CDR3 DNA reads TGTGCCAGCAGTCTTCAACCTGACACCTATGGCTACACCTTC.

The V and J genes are TRBV27 and TRBJ2-7, with 10 bases that match TRBD1. Unmatched junction bases numbered 7, after V lost 5 bases and J lost 3 bases. Germline lookup yields CDR1 MNHEY and CDR2 SMNVEV (reference sequence). CDR3 length: 15 amino acids. CDR3 sequence (DNA): TGTGCCAGCAGTGTGTACCGGGACAGGGGCTACGAGCAGTACTTC. Amino acid sequence: CASSVYRDRGYEQYF.